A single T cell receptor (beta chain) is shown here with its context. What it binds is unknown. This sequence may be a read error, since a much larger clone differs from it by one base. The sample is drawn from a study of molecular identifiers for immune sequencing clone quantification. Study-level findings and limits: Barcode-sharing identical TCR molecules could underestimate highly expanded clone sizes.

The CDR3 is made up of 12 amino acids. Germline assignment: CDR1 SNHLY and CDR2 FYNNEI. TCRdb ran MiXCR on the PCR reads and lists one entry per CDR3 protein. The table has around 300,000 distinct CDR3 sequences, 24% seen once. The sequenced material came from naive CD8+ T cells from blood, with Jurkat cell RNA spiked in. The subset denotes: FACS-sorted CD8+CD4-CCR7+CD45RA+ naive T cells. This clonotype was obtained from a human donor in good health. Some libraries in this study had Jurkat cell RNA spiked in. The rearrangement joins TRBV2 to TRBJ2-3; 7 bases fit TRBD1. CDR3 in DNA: TGTGCCAGGGGGACAGACACAGATACGCAGGATTTT. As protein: CARGTDTDTQDF.